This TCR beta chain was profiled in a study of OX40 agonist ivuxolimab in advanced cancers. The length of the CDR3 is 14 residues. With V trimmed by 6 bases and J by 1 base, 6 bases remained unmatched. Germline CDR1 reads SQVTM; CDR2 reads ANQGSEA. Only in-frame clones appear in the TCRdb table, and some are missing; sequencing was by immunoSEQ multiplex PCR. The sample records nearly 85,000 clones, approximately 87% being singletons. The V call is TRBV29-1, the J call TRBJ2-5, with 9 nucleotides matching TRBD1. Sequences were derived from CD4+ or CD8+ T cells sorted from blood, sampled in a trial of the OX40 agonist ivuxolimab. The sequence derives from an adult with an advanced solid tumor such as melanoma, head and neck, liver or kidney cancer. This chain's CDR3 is CSVWDRAGQETQYF. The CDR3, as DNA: TGCAGCGTGTGGGACAGGGCAGGCCAAGAGACCCAGTACTTC.